This TCR beta chain was profiled in a study of control samples from healthy donors and cancer patients. This CDR3 is 16 amino acids long. Looked up from germline, CDR1 is MDHEN and CDR2 is SYDVKM. Trimming took off 1 base at V and 4 bases at J, with 16 bases between the two ends. The assay was immunoSEQ multiplex PCR, and TCRdb's table has in-frame clones only and misses some. This table holds roughly 190,000 clones. The J gene is TRBJ1-2, the V gene TRBV28, with D possibly TRBD1 on 6 matching bases. What was sequenced was blood. This TCR came from a woman aged 25 to 45 in good health. This chain's CDR3 is CASSLSLNSQGYGYTF. For the CDR3, the DNA is TGTGCCAGCAGTTTATCCCTCAATTCACAGGGCTATGGCTACACCTTC.